A selection of T cell receptor beta chains follows, all from one sample in a study of early T cells in non-severe SARS-CoV-2 infection. In TCRdb, the 5' RACE reads were re-called with MiXCR into one record per CDR3 protein. The sample shows about 71,000 distinct CDR3 sequences, about an eighth of them seen only once. Here the sequenced sample was whole blood, taken at baseline. The receptor source for this set is an adult who was a healthcare worker with PCR-confirmed SARS-CoV-2 infection or an uninfected control (not recorded which). CDR3s include the opening cysteine and the closing phenylalanine or tryptophan. Fields, in order: V gene, J gene, CDR3 protein.

>TRBV2|TRBJ1-6
CASRKQRDHNSPLHF
>TRBV7-6|TRBJ2-2
CASSYSGRGLAGELFF
>TRBV6-2/TRBV6-3|TRBJ2-7
CASSSRRLRASEQYF
>TRBV15|TRBJ1-6
CATSRDYRGPSSSYNSPLHF
>TRBV27|TRBJ2-2
CASSLEMGWYGELFF
>TRBV20-1|TRBJ2-7
CSATPGGTYEQYF
>TRBV20-1|TRBJ2-3
CSAYPVDGTRGDTQYF
>TRBV19|TRBJ2-3
CASSPGGYDTQYF
>TRBV3-1|TRBJ2-1
CASSFQLNEQFF
>TRBV6-1|TRBJ2-3
CASSDYPPGKTRADTQYF
>TRBV18|TRBJ1-1
CASSPTTGINTEAFF
>TRBV25-1|TRBJ1-4
CASSDRMAEKLFF
>TRBV28|TRBJ2-4
CASSLGGKGDIQYF
>TRBV10-3|TRBJ2-1
CAISESPLYNEQFF
>TRBV12-2|TRBJ1-2
CASRHGQGAGYGYTF
>TRBV28|TRBJ2-7
CASSLDYEQYF
>TRBV6-1|TRBJ2-3
CASSYGRDVTDTQYF
>TRBV20-1|TRBJ1-1
CSARSGLKPGQGFYSTEAFF
>TRBV4-1|TRBJ1-3
CASSQDLSSGNTIYF
>TRBV24-1|TRBJ2-2
CATSGMEQGATSFGELFF
>TRBV20-1|TRBJ1-2
CSATGFAYGYTF
>TRBV6-2/TRBV6-3|TRBJ2-1
CASSYSRDRVTNEQFF
>TRBV4-1|TRBJ2-1
CASSQARGEQFF
>TRBV7-9|TRBJ2-7
CASSPGRDRPYEQYF
>TRBV20-1|TRBJ2-3
CSARDRGEGYSDTQYF
>TRBV25-1|TRBJ2-1
CASSVQGTYNEQFF
>TRBV10-1|TRBJ2-7
CASSEAVNYEQYF
>TRBV5-1|TRBJ1-1
CASSLTGKNTEAFF
>TRBV12-3/TRBV12-4|TRBJ1-5
CASSLGDVNQPQHF
>TRBV20-1|TRBJ2-6
CSARDQRYISGANVLTF
>TRBV7-2|TRBJ2-5
CASSSPRSGGAQETQYF
>TRBV19|TRBJ2-1
CATASGTGTYSSYNEQFF
>TRBV19|TRBJ1-5
CASGQGGQPQHF
>TRBV6-6|TRBJ1-1
CASSPQPNTEAFF
>TRBV10-3|TRBJ2-7
CAIKGASYEQYF
>TRBV7-2|TRBJ2-3
CASSFARGGLNTQYF
>TRBV7-2|TRBJ1-1
CASSLAGPTAEAFF
>TRBV12-3/TRBV12-4|TRBJ2-5
CASSKTGETQYF
>TRBV3-1|TRBJ2-3
CASSQGGPGTDTQYF
>TRBV7-2|TRBJ2-1
CASSLSGGREFF
>TRBV7-2|TRBJ1-3
CASSLSTGISGNTIYF
>TRBV10-2|TRBJ1-2
CASSESALDDDGYTF
>TRBV6-6|TRBJ1-5
CASSYRDRGGQPQHF
>TRBV5-1|TRBJ2-1
CASSLESGAAGEQFF
>TRBV4-3|TRBJ2-4
CASSQEGIAGGGIQYF
>TRBV7-9|TRBJ2-3
CASSSVTDTQYF
>TRBV20-1|TRBJ1-6
CSARTAGGRESPLHF
>TRBV12-3/TRBV12-4|TRBJ2-3
CASRHRERGPDTQYF
>TRBV11-1|TRBJ2-1
CASSFDSSYNEQFF
>TRBV11-2|TRBJ2-3
CASSLGLPDTQYF
>TRBV5-1|TRBJ2-2
CASSSYISGTVNTGELFF